A selection of T cell receptor beta chains follows, all from one sample in a study of shared clonotypes between healthy human individuals. Only in-frame clones appear in the TCRdb table, and some are missing; sequencing was by immunoSEQ multiplex PCR. The sample contains fewer than 1.4 million clones, approximately 80% of which appear only once. The sample consisted of memory CD4+ T cells from PBMCs. The receptors were gathered from a man in his late teens or twenties in good health. Some clones in this sample may be carry-over from other donors' samples. Each CDR3 is given with its conserved first and last residue. A D gene is named only where the DNA matches it firmly.

>-|TRBJ2-3|TRBV6-1
CASRYDTGDTDTQYF
>-|TRBJ2-7|TRBV2
CASSEAQGSYEQYF
>-|TRBJ2-1|TRBV10-3
CAISDRRSEQFF
>-|TRBJ1-2|TRBV29-1
CSAPQGPGYTF
>-|TRBJ2-7|TRBV10-3
CAISATGAYEQYF
>TRBD2|TRBJ2-7|TRBV18
CASSPTGTSGSYEQYF
>-|TRBJ2-1|TRBV7-3
CASSLTGHTNEQFF
>TRBD1|TRBJ2-3|TRBV2
CASVLTGGRSTDTQYF
>TRBD2|TRBJ2-5|TRBV11-3
CASSLDGGLAGAETQYF
>TRBD1|TRBJ1-3|TRBV2
CASSVSTGVASAIYF
>TRBD1|TRBJ2-3|TRBV11-3
CASSLGRGTELTDTQYF
>-|TRBJ1-4|TRBV27
CASSIRMGEKLFF
>-|TRBJ1-2|TRBV2
CASIGQQYGYTF
>-|TRBJ1-5|TRBV5-5
CASSFRANQPQHF
>-|TRBJ2-1|TRBV12-5
CASGLPGNEQFF
>-|TRBJ2-1|TRBV5-1
CASSNTLGTSYNEQFF
>-|TRBJ1-1|TRBV5-1
CASSQNTGRQTEAFF
>TRBD1|TRBJ2-2|TRBV5-6
CASSSTGGRTGELFF
>-|TRBJ1-3|TRBV15
CATRRRTSGNTIYF
>-|TRBJ1-4|TRBV2
CASSPREGHNEKLFF
>TRBD2|TRBJ2-2|TRBV5-6
CASSYGGTSYLPGELFF
>TRBD1|TRBJ1-5|TRBV27
CASSIYRGPNQPQHF
>-|TRBJ1-2|TRBV18
CASSPSFGSDYTF
>TRBD1|TRBJ1-4|TRBV4-2
CASSPKDRPNEKLFF
>TRBD2|TRBJ2-7|TRBV5-1
CASSLAMTSGRAYEQYF
>-|TRBJ2-5|TRBV9
CASTWSGTAQETQYF
>TRBD2|TRBJ2-7|TRBV10-3
CAIRYRGGSYEQYF
>-|TRBJ1-1|TRBV5-1
CASSLSTDPMNTEAFF
>-|TRBJ2-5|TRBV5-1
CASSLTGTSETQYF
>-|TRBJ2-2|TRBV7-2
CASSFYGVGTGELFF
>-|TRBJ1-5|TRBV5-1
CASSPRGKSNQPQHF
>TRBD1|TRBJ1-5|TRBV30
CAWSVTGALNQPQHF
>TRBD2|TRBJ2-1|TRBV27
CASSLVLSGRRVLSSYNEQFF
>-|TRBJ2-3|TRBV10-1
CASIDRDGGSDTQYF
>TRBD1|TRBJ2-7|TRBV7-2
CASSSQGVIPYEQYF
>TRBD2|TRBJ2-5|TRBV5-1
CASSLDGTSGETQYF
>-|TRBJ2-1|TRBV29-1
CSVVAPADYNEQFF
>TRBD1|TRBJ1-2|TRBV27
CASSRTGDYGYTF
>TRBD2|TRBJ2-2|TRBV2
CASSGGRVTPGELFF
>TRBD1|TRBJ2-5|TRBV15
CATSRGGQVQETQYF
>-|TRBJ2-1|TRBV6-1
CASRENSYNEQFF
>TRBD1|TRBJ1-1|TRBV28
CASSLAWGQGNTEAFF
>-|TRBJ2-7|TRBV6-1
CASGSLGATTYEQYF
>-|-|TRBV27
CASSPSTAPYEQYF
>TRBD2|TRBJ2-7|TRBV6-1
CASSLTGREQYF
>-|TRBJ2-5|TRBV7-3
CASSLGRGETQYF
>-|TRBJ1-3|TRBV6-5
CASSYGLPGSGNTIYF
>-|TRBJ1-4|TRBV6-6
CASSYSGEKLFF
>-|TRBJ2-3|TRBV19
CASSIRGRGTDTQYF
>-|TRBJ2-3|TRBV2
CASSVAPGTQYF
>-|TRBJ2-3|TRBV9
CASSGYTDTQYF
>-|TRBJ2-3|TRBV30
CAWLTDTQYF
>-|TRBJ1-2|TRBV28
CASSSGVNGYTF
>-|TRBJ1-1|TRBV28
CASSTRPTTAF
>-|TRBJ1-5|TRBV6-1
CASSAQRDTRGNQPQHF
>TRBD2|TRBJ2-1|TRBV28
CASSLRVAGGPYNEQFF